This record concerns one T cell receptor beta chain sequence. The sample belongs to a study of T cell responses to AZD1222 COVID-19 vaccine. Profiled with immunoSEQ multiplex PCR; TCRdb holds only in-frame clones, not every one. The table lists some 110,000 clones, about 91% of them singletons. Germline lookup yields CDR1 MNHNY and CDR2 SVGAGI (reference sequence). The CDR3 is made up of 15 amino acids. J was trimmed by 7 bases and V by 5 bases; bases with no gene match: 4. The sample consisted of peripheral blood, taken 28 days after the second AZD1222 dose. V and J are TRBV6-6 and TRBJ2-1, with 14 bases that match TRBD2. This sequence originates from an adult who received the AZD1222 COVID-19 vaccine. CDR3 protein: CASSGTSGRRNEQFF. The DNA for the CDR3 is TGTGCCAGCAGTGGGACTAGCGGGAGACGGAATGAGCAGTTCTTC.